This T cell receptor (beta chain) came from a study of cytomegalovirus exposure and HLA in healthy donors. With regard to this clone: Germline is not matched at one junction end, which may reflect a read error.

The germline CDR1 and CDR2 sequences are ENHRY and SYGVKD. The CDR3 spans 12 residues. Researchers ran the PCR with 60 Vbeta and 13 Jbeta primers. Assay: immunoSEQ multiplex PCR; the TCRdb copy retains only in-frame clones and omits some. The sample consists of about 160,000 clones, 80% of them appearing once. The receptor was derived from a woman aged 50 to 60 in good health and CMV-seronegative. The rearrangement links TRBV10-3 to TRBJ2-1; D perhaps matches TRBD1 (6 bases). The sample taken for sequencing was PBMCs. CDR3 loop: CAISEQGNGQFF. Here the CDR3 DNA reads TGTGCCATCAGTGAACAGGGTAATGGGCAGTTCTTC.